Presented here are 32 T cell receptor beta chains from one specimen sequenced in a study of Ad26.COV2.S vaccination and SARS-CoV-2 variants. The protocol was immunoSEQ multiplex PCR, while the TCRdb copy is restricted to in-frame clones and leaves out a portion. The sample carries around 320,000 clones, about 86% recorded once. Noted treatment: around 19 received Ad26.COV2.S at low or high dose, single or two shots; 5 received placebo; per-sample allocation not given. Vaccine and placebo recipients were sampled on day 63 after the first injection. The source material was peripheral blood, sampled in a trial of Ad26.COV2.S vaccine versus placebo. Receptor source: a person aged 18-60 years who received the Ad26.COV2.S COVID-19 vaccine or a placebo.

This chain joins TRBV21-1 and TRBJ2-7; the listed D gene, TRBD1, was not tested against the DNA. TRBV21-1 is deemed a pseudogene. CDR3 size: 14 residues. The CDR3 protein is CASSKFRQGDEQYF. As DNA, the CDR3 is TGTGCCAGCAGCAAATTTCGGCAGGGGGACGAGCAGTACTTC.

The V call is TRBV4-2, the J call TRBJ1-4; tentative D call: TRBD1 (5 bases). V was pared by 2 bases and J by 8 bases, with 15 bases between. The CDR3 consists of 15 residues. Germline-derived CDR1 and CDR2 are LGHNA and YNFKEQ. Here the CDR3 reads CASSQTGQKGEKLFF. The CDR3 DNA reads as TGTGCCAGCAGCCAAACCGGACAAAAAGGGGAAAAACTGTTTTTT.

The rearrangement uses TRBV7-8 and TRBJ2-2; possibly TRBD1 for D (5 bases). Germline CDR1 reads SGHVS; CDR2 reads FQNEAQ. V was pared by 8 bases and J by 6 bases, with 10 bases between. CDR3 length: 12 residues. CDR3 nucleotides: TGTGCCAGCGGCAGGGCTCCCGGGGAGCTGTTTTTT. Its translation: CASGRAPGELFF.

J is TRBJ2-1 and V is TRBV24-1; 8 bases are shared with TRBD2. CDR1 and CDR2 (germline): KGHDR, SFDVKD. The J segment lost 6 bases and the V segment lost 7 bases, leaving 13 bases of the junction unmatched. CDR3 length: 16 residues. CDR3 coding DNA: TGTGCCACCAGCGATCCCGGAACTAGCGGCCTCAATGAGCAGTTCTTC. Protein product: CATSDPGTSGLNEQFF.

The chain has TRBV21-1 and TRBJ1-3. TRBV21-1 counts as a pseudogene. The CDR3 has 15 residues. The CDR3 sequence is CASSKAFLSGNTIYF. Here the CDR3 DNA reads TGTGCCAGCAGCAAAGCGTTTCTCTCTGGAAACACCATATATTTT.

The gene calls are TRBV15 and TRBJ2-7, with 9 bases matching TRBD1. The CDR3 is 15 residues long. V trimming: 4 bases; J trimming: 9 bases; junction bases outside the gene matches: 13. Germline CDR1 is LNHNV and CDR2 is YYDKDF (reference sequence). The CDR3 sequence: CATSMGQGRNSGQYF. Written as DNA, the CDR3 is TGTGCCACCAGCATGGGACAGGGCAGAAATTCGGGGCAGTACTTC.

The V and J genes are TRBV4-1 and TRBJ1-4, with D possibly being TRBD1 (6 bases). The CDR3 is made up of 19 amino acids. V lost 0 bases and J lost 6, with 23 bases in between. CDR1 is MGHRA, CDR2 YSYEKL, per germline. The CDR3 DNA sequence: TGCGCCAGCAGCCAAGATGGGTTCGCAGGGGCGAAGGTGGATGAAAAACTGTTTTTT. Its translation is CASSQDGFAGAKVDEKLFF.

This sequence joins TRBV7-6 and TRBJ1-2, with 7 positions matching TRBD1. Germline assignment: CDR1 SGHVS and CDR2 FNYEAQ. CDR3 length: 13 amino acids. The V gene end was trimmed by 6 bases and the J gene end by 6 bases; junction bases not matched to a gene: 7. In DNA form, the CDR3 reads TGTGCCAGCAGTTTACAGGGGAAGGATGGCTACACCTTC. This translates into CASSLQGKDGYTF.

The rearrangement links TRBV2 to TRBJ1-1; tentative D call: TRBD1 (5 bases). Trimming stripped 2 bases from V and 3 bases from J, with 16 bases between. Germline V gene lookup returns CDR1 SNHLY and CDR2 FYNNEI. The CDR3 is 16 amino acids. The CDR3 DNA follows: TGTGCCAGCAGTGAATGGCCGTCCTCGGGGGACACTGAAGCTTTCTTT. Encoded protein: CASSEWPSSGDTEAFF.

This clone appeared a single time. The genes are TRBV19 and TRBJ2-6, with D uncertain. Germline CDR1 reads LNHDA; CDR2 reads SQIVND (reference sequence). The V gene lost 10 bases and the J gene lost 1 base, with 11 bases spanning the gap. The CDR3 contains 14 residues. The CDR3 spells CATFAGSGANVLTF. CDR3 sequence (DNA): TGTGCCACCTTCGCCGGGTCTGGGGCCAACGTCCTGACTTTC.

V gene TRBV25-1 combines with J gene TRBJ1-1, with D perhaps matching TRBD1 (5 bases). The ends were cut back, 4 bases at V and 4 bases at J, with 13 bases in the middle. The V gene's germline CDR1 is MGHDK and CDR2 SYGVNS. The CDR3 covers 14 residues. In DNA, the CDR3 is TGTGCCAGCAGTGGTGCAGGGATGGCCACTGAAGCTTTCTTT. Translating it yields CASSGAGMATEAFF.

This rearrangement joins TRBV5-1 to TRBJ2-3; D not resolved. With 1 base removed from V and 4 bases from J, the gap between germline ends came to 13 bases. Germline V gene data show CDR1 as SGHRS and CDR2 as YFSETQ. The CDR3 runs 15 residues. The CDR3 DNA reads TGCGCCAGCAGCTTGCAGCTGGGCCTCTCAGATACGCAGTATTTT. Its protein is CASSLQLGLSDTQYF. The full variable domain, in which reference TRBV5-1 and TRBJ2-3 provide the parts outside the CDR3, is KAGVTQTPRYLIKTRGQQVTLSCSPISGHRSVSWYQQTPGQGLQFLFEYFSETQRNKGNFPGRFSGRQFSNSRSEMNVSTLELGDSALYLCASSLQLGLSDTQYFGPGTRLTVL.

J is TRBJ2-1 and V is TRBV5-4; 7 positions agree with TRBD1. V shed 4 bases and J 5 bases; nucleotides not matched to a gene: 12. This CDR3 is built from 16 residues. Germline V gives CDR1 SGHNT, CDR2 YYREEE (reference sequence). The CDR3 sequence is CASSPRTGTVNNEQFF. Here the CDR3 DNA reads TGTGCCAGCAGCCCCCGAACCGGGACAGTTAACAATGAGCAGTTCTTC.

The chain links TRBV30 to TRBJ2-3, with 8 bases that match TRBD2. CDR3 length: 15 amino acids. The V and J ends lost 0 bases and 5 bases, in that order; junction bases with no gene match: 7. Per germline, CDR1 GTSNPN and CDR2 SVGIG (reference sequence). The CDR3 spells CAWSVDGGALDTQYF. Here the CDR3 DNA reads TGTGCCTGGAGTGTTGACGGGGGGGCCTTAGATACGCAGTATTTT.

The gene calls are TRBV19 and TRBJ1-2; 9 bases are shared with TRBD1. The V gene end was trimmed by 6 bases and the J gene end by 4 bases; junction bases not matched to a gene: 9. There are 15 residues in the CDR3. Per the germline V gene, CDR1 is LNHDA and CDR2 is SQIVND (reference sequence). CDR3 in amino acids: CASSPRGQGLYGYTF. In nucleotides, the CDR3 is TGTGCCAGTAGCCCCAGGGGACAGGGCCTCTATGGCTACACCTTC. The variable domain in full, completed from reference TRBV19 and TRBJ1-2, reads DGGITQSPKYLFRKEGQNVTLSCEQNLNHDAMYWYRQDPGQGLRLIYYSQIVNDFQKGDIAEGYSVSREKKESFPLTVTSAQKNPTAFYLCASSPRGQGLYGYTFGSGTRLTVV.

The V and J genes are TRBV29-1 and TRBJ1-1, with D maybe TRBD1 (5 bases). In germline, CDR1 is SQVTM, CDR2 ANQGSEA. The germline V and J ends were trimmed by 4 bases and 3 bases, with 12 bases remaining between them. The CDR3 length is 13 residues. The CDR3 is CSVALRGYTEAFF. The CDR3 nucleotides read TGCAGCGTTGCCCTACGGGGGTACACTGAAGCTTTCTTT.

V is TRBV5-1 and J is TRBJ1-5; TRBD1 is a possible D gene (5 bases). Germline assignment: CDR1 SGHRS and CDR2 YFSETQ. V dropped 2 bases and J dropped 0 bases, with 12 bases sitting between them. The CDR3 is 16 residues long. The CDR3 spells CASSLGVFGSNQPQHF. The CDR3 DNA reads as TGCGCCAGCAGCTTAGGGGTCTTTGGTAGCAATCAGCCCCAGCATTTT.

This chain uses TRBV7-2 with TRBJ2-2; 7 positions match TRBD2. V trimming: 9 bases; J trimming: 1 base; junction bases outside the gene matches: 5. CDR1 is SGHTA and CDR2 is FQGNSA in the germline V gene. CDR3 length: 14 amino acids. CDR3 DNA sequence: TGTGCCAGTGCCGGGGGGATGAACACCGGGGAGCTGTTTTTT. Translating gives CASAGGMNTGELFF.

V and J are TRBV3-1 (or the pseudogene TRBV3-2) and TRBJ2-5, with 11 positions matching TRBD1. Trimming cost V 4 bases and J 2 bases; bases outside gene matches: 3. This CDR3 is 15 amino acids long. Germline V gene lookup returns CDR1 LGHDT and CDR2 YNNKEL (reference sequence). CDR3 DNA sequence: TGTGCCAGCAGCCGGGGGGACAGGGGGCAAGAGACCCAGTACTTC. Protein sequence: CASSRGDRGQETQYF.

This chain joins TRBV7-2 and TRBJ2-1, with 7 bases fitting TRBD1. Unmatched junction bases numbered 9, after V lost 6 bases and J lost 1 base. CDR3 size: 16 residues. CDR1 and CDR2 (germline): SGHTA, FQGNSA. In DNA form, the CDR3 reads TGTGCCAGCAGACCCAACAGGGGTCTATCCTACAATGAGCAGTTCTTC. This encodes CASRPNRGLSYNEQFF.

The rearrangement joins TRBV10-2 to TRBJ2-7; 7 bases are shared with TRBD2. Germline CDR1 and CDR2: WSHSY and SAAADI. The CDR3 has 14 amino acids. With 5 bases clipped from V and 5 bases from J, the junction kept 9 bases outside the gene matches. CDR3: CASSQNSREDEQYF. CDR3 sequence (DNA): TGCGCCAGCAGTCAAAACTCCCGGGAGGACGAGCAGTACTTC.

The genes are TRBV27 and TRBJ1-4; 8 nucleotides align to TRBD1. The CDR3 consists of 15 residues. The germline gives CDR1 MNHEY, CDR2 SMNVEV (reference sequence). The ends lost 5 bases at V and 4 bases at J; junction bases unmatched: 6. The CDR3: CASSIRTGYNEKLFF. The CDR3 nucleotides read TGTGCCAGCAGTATCCGGACAGGGTATAATGAAAAACTGTTTTTT.

The V and J genes are TRBV7-2 and TRBJ2-5; 7 bases line up with TRBD2. The CDR3 consists of 13 residues. Germline CDR1 reads SGHTA; CDR2 reads FQGNSA. V shed 5 bases and J 2 bases; nucleotides not matched to a gene: 2. The CDR3 is CASSPSGQETQYF. The DNA of the CDR3 is TGTGCCAGCAGCCCTAGCGGACAAGAGACCCAGTACTTC. Looking up the rest from reference TRBV7-2 and TRBJ2-5 gives the full variable domain: GAGVSQSPSNKVTEKGKDVELRCDPISGHTALYWYRQSLGQGLEFLIYFQGNSAPDKSGLPSDRFSAERTGGSVSTLTIQRTQQEDSAVYLCASSPSGQETQYFGPGTRLLVL.

J is TRBJ1-1 and V is TRBV2; D remains ambiguous. Trimming shortened V by 4 bases and J by 6 bases, and 9 bases separated the two germline ends. Germline CDR1 SNHLY, CDR2 FYNNEI. The length of the CDR3 is 12 residues. The CDR3 loop is CASSVFTAEAFF. The CDR3 DNA reads TGTGCCAGCAGTGTGTTTACGGCTGAAGCTTTCTTT.

The CDR3, as DNA: TGTGCCAGTAGTCCGGACAGGGGGCAGTTTGGCGGCTACACCTTC. This translates into CASSPDRGQFGGYTF. J is TRBJ1-2 and V is TRBV19; 11 positions agree with TRBD1. CDR3 size: 15 residues. With 5 bases clipped from V and 8 bases from J, the junction kept 10 bases outside the gene matches. Germline V gene sequence: CDR1 LNHDA, CDR2 SQIVND (reference sequence).

Only one count was recorded for this clone. The chain links TRBV10-3 to TRBJ2-3; TRBD2 matches 10 bases. Per germline, CDR1 ENHRY and CDR2 SYGVKD. There are 15 residues in the CDR3. J was trimmed by 3 bases and V by 5 bases; bases with no gene match: 5. CDR3 DNA: TGTGCCATCAGTCCTACTAGCGGGGAAACAGATACGCAGTATTTT. It translates to CAISPTSGETDTQYF.

This clone was counted a single time. This chain connects TRBV14 to TRBJ2-7; D ambiguous. V dropped 4 bases and J dropped 0 bases, with 10 bases sitting between them. The germline CDR1 and CDR2 sequences are SGHDN and FVKESK. The CDR3 contains 14 residues. The CDR3 region is CASSLMTHSYEQYF. For the CDR3, the DNA is TGTGCCAGCAGCCTTATGACACACTCCTACGAGCAGTACTTC.

V gene TRBV6-1 combines with J gene TRBJ1-1; 9 positions agree with TRBD1. J was trimmed by 4 bases and V by 3 bases; bases with no gene match: 6. Germline V gene sequence: CDR1 MNHNS, CDR2 SASEGT. This CDR3 region has 15 residues. CDR3 coding DNA: TGTGCCAGCAGTGAGAACAGGGGGCTTGTCACTGAAGCTTTCTTT. Protein product: CASSENRGLVTEAFF.

The rearrangement links TRBV7-2 to TRBJ2-1; D may be TRBD1 or TRBD2 (5 bases each). Per the germline V gene, CDR1 is SGHTA and CDR2 is FQGNSA. CDR3 length: 15 residues. The ends were cut back, 5 bases at V and 7 bases at J, with 18 bases in the middle. CDR3: CASSQNLGVWNEQFF. The CDR3 nucleotides are TGTGCCAGCAGCCAGAACTTGGGGGTCTGGAATGAGCAGTTCTTC.

The chain recombines TRBV3-1 (or the pseudogene TRBV3-2) with TRBJ2-5, with D maybe TRBD2 (5 bases). V was shortened by 5 bases and J by 4 bases, with 11 bases between the two germline ends. CDR1 is LGHDT and CDR2 is YNNKEL in the germline V gene (reference sequence). The CDR3 sequence is 13 residues long. As DNA, the CDR3 is TGTGCCAGCAGCGAGGACTTGCGAGAGACCCAGTACTTC. Translating it yields CASSEDLRETQYF.

The chain couples TRBV6-1 to TRBJ1-5; 12 nucleotides match TRBD1. The germline V gene has CDR1 MNHNS and CDR2 SASEGT. The CDR3 contains 15 residues. Unmatched junction bases numbered 1, after V lost 1 base and J lost 6 bases. The CDR3 here is CASSEGDRGLQPQHF. In nucleotides, the CDR3 is TGTGCCAGCAGTGAAGGGGACAGGGGGCTTCAGCCCCAGCATTTT.

The chain joins TRBV9 to TRBJ2-3, with 8 bases lining up with TRBD1. V shed 3 bases, J shed 5 bases, and the junction held 5 bases outside the gene matches. CDR1 and CDR2 (germline): SGDLS, YYNGEE. The length of the CDR3 is 14 residues. For the CDR3, the DNA is TGTGCCAGCAGCGCAGGGACAGGCCAAGATACGCAGTATTTT. Translation gives CASSAGTGQDTQYF.